The 9 T cell receptor beta chains below all came from one sample that was sequenced in a study of shared clonotypes between healthy human individuals. Data came from immunoSEQ multiplex PCR; TCRdb stores just in-frame clones and leaves some out. The sample has 400,000 to 500,000 clones; 60% to 85% are singletons. The sample consisted of PBMCs. The receptors stem from a woman in her forties in good health. Some clones in this sample may be carry-over from other donors' samples.

This clone was seen more than once but under ten times. The chain employs TRBV5-4 and TRBJ2-5, with 9 bases aligning to TRBD1. This CDR3 has 15 residues. The V gene end was trimmed by 1 base and the J gene end by 5 bases; junction bases not matched to a gene: 6. In germline, CDR1 is SGHNT, CDR2 YYREEE (reference sequence). CDR3 sequence (DNA): TGTGCCAGCAGCTTGAGACAGGGGGGGTTGGAGACCCAGTACTTC. This gives the protein CASSLRQGGLETQYF.

This chain connects TRBV27 to TRBJ2-7; 7 nucleotides line up with TRBD2. V lost 6 bases to trimming and J lost 4 bases; unmatched junction nucleotides: 12. The CDR3 is made up of 15 amino acids. In germline, CDR1 is MNHEY, CDR2 SMNVEV (reference sequence). CDR3 DNA sequence: TGTGCCAGCAGCATTAGTACGGGAGGCATGTACGAGCAGTACTTC. As protein: CASSISTGGMYEQYF.

This clone appeared many times. The J gene is TRBJ2-1, the V gene TRBV2; 13 bases line up with TRBD2. This CDR3 is built from 18 residues. Germline CDR1 and CDR2: SNHLY and FYNNEI. Trimming removed 5 bases from V and 7 bases from J; junction bases left unmatched: 14. The DNA for the CDR3 is TGTGCCAGCAGTCTTCCCGGGGGACTAGCGGGACCCCTAAATGAGCAGTTCTTC. It translates to CASSLPGGLAGPLNEQFF.

With respect to this clone: This could be a read error, since a much larger clone is one nucleotide away. The V and J genes are TRBV2 and TRBJ2-2, with a weak D call TRBD1 (6 bases). The CDR3 spans 15 residues. The germline V gene encodes CDR1 SNHLY and CDR2 FYNNEI. Trimming took 3 bases from V and 1 from J, leaving 9 bases between them. CDR3 sequence: CASSDRGRNTGELFF. CDR3 sequence (DNA): TGTGCCAGCAGTGACAGGGGCCGGAACACCGGGGAGCTGTTTTTT. Combining the CDR3 with reference TRBV2 and TRBJ2-2 gives the whole variable domain EPEVTQTPSHQVTQMGQEVILRCVPISNHLYFYWYRQILGQKVEFLVSFYNNEISEKSEIFDDQFSVERPDGSNFTLKIRSTKLEDSAMYFCASSDRGRNTGELFFGEGSRLTVL.

The rearrangement uses TRBV2 and TRBJ1-2; 8 positions agree with TRBD1. The germline V gene encodes CDR1 SNHLY and CDR2 FYNNEI. With V trimmed by 4 bases and J by 7 bases, 5 bases remained unmatched. CDR3 length equals 13 residues. The CDR3 spells CASSGLQGGGYTF. The DNA of the CDR3 is TGTGCCAGCAGTGGCCTACAGGGGGGTGGCTACACCTTC.

The chain links TRBV19 to TRBJ1-4; D is unclear. The germline CDR1 and CDR2 sequences are LNHDA and SQIVND (reference sequence). V was pared by 3 bases and J by 12 bases, with 20 bases between. CDR3 length: 15 amino acids. The CDR3 nucleotides read TGTGCCAGTAGTATGCCCCGGTCCGGCGCCGGGGAACTGTTTTTT. Translation gives CASSMPRSGAGELFF.

This clone has a single count. CDR3 loop: CASSQEGREKLFF. Here the CDR3 DNA reads TGTGCCAGCAGCCAAGAGGGACGTGAAAAACTGTTTTTT. V and J are TRBV4-2 and TRBJ1-4; D might be TRBD1 (5 bases). The ends were cut back, 0 bases at V and 7 bases at J, with 6 bases in the middle. The CDR3 extends over 13 amino acids. Germline V gene lookup returns CDR1 LGHNA and CDR2 YNFKEQ.

The chain recombines TRBV18 with TRBJ2-3; D is unresolved. Germline loops: CDR1 KGHSH, CDR2 LQKENI. Between the trimmed V and J ends, which lost 2 bases and 0 bases, there was a span of 6 bases. The CDR3 is made up of 14 amino acids. The CDR3 DNA follows: TGTGCCAGCTCACCATTGGGGAGCACAGATACGCAGTATTTT. Protein product: CASSPLGSTDTQYF.

The chain is built from TRBV4-1 and TRBJ2-1; 11 nucleotides agree with TRBD2. After removal of 1 base from V and 7 bases from J, the junction contained 6 bases not matched to a gene. Germline loops: CDR1 MGHRA, CDR2 YSYEKL. The length of the CDR3 is 16 residues. CDR3 protein: CASSQAITSGRNEQFF. In DNA form, the CDR3 reads TGCGCCAGCAGCCAAGCTATTACTAGCGGGAGAAATGAGCAGTTCTTC.